The clone carrying this TCR beta chain turned up a few times. Its antigen is not identified. The data were taken from a study of T cell repertoires in cytomegalovirus infection. TCRdb re-called the reads with MiXCR, one entry per CDR3 protein. This table holds 110,000 or so distinct CDR3 sequences, 30% found once. This clonotype originated in a human donor in good health (CMV status not recorded). Some clones in this sample may be carry-over from other donors' samples. The input for sequencing was CD8+ T cells from cultured PBMCs, taken from culture after CMV antigen stimulation.

This CDR3 reads CASQGPGIMNTEAFF. The CDR3 bases are TGTGCCAGTCAGGGCCCCGGGATTATGAACACTGAAGCTTTCTTT. The chain combines TRBV27 with TRBJ1-1; maybe TRBD1 (5 bases). The CDR3 has 15 residues. The V gene lost 9 bases and the J gene lost 0 bases, with 17 bases spanning the gap. CDR1 is MNHEY, CDR2 SMNVEV, per germline (reference sequence).